This passage covers 9 T cell receptor beta chains from one sample sequenced in a study of blood T cells in healthy people across ages. Primers used in a second PCR of about 7 to 11 cycles were a sample-barcoded 5' primer and a J-beta primer mix. TCRdb re-called the 5' RACE reads through MiXCR, storing one row per CDR3 protein. The data show fewer than 900,000 distinct CDR3 sequences, roughly 44% seen once. Material for sequencing was blood. All receptors derive from a woman aged 55-70 years in good health.

This clonotype was observed at least ten times. The V gene is TRBV9, the J gene TRBJ2-1, with TRBD2 matching 7 bases. Germline V gives CDR1 SGDLS, CDR2 YYNGEE. CDR3 length: 15 residues. Losses at the gene ends were 0 bases for V and 7 bases for J; bases not matched to a gene: 7. CDR3 region: CASSVDGRNVNEQFF. The CDR3 bases are TGTGCCAGCAGCGTAGACGGGAGGAACGTGAATGAGCAGTTCTTC.

This clonotype was counted a few times. The CDR3 sequence: CASSPLDGPYEQYF. CDR3 coding DNA: TGTGCCAGCTCACCTTTGGACGGTCCCTACGAGCAGTACTTC. This chain joins TRBV18 and TRBJ2-7; unclear D gene. The germline V and J ends were trimmed by 3 bases and 2 bases, with 11 bases remaining between them. Germline V gene data show CDR1 as KGHSH and CDR2 as LQKENI. The length of the CDR3 is 14 residues.

V gene TRBV12-3 or TRBV12-4 combines with J gene TRBJ2-5; TRBD2 matches 9 bases. The end of the DNA is better explained by TRBJ2-7, so the J call may be wrong. This CDR3 has 15 residues. The chain's CDR3 is CASSPGLAIPDEQYF. The CDR3, as DNA: TGTGCCAGCAGTCCCGGACTAGCGATACCAGACGAGCAGTACTTC.

This clonotype was recorded many times. The rearrangement uses TRBV20-1 and TRBJ2-1; TRBD2 matches at 12 bases. Germline CDR1 reads DFQATT; CDR2 reads SNEGSKA (reference sequence). V trimming: 0 bases; J trimming: 8 bases; junction bases outside the gene matches: 8. The CDR3 covers 16 residues. The CDR3, as DNA: TGCAGTGCTAGAGACTCGACTAGCGGGAGTGGGTATGAGCAGTTCTTC. Translation gives CSARDSTSGSGYEQFF.

This sequence joins TRBV4-1 and TRBJ1-5, with a weak D call TRBD1 (5 bases). The CDR3 has 17 residues. CDR1 is MGHRA, CDR2 YSYEKL, per germline. Trimming took 0 bases from V and 2 from J, leaving 14 bases between them. CDR3 in amino acids: CASSQEAGREGNQPQHF. Here the CDR3 DNA reads TGCGCCAGCAGCCAAGAGGCAGGCAGGGAAGGCAATCAGCCCCAGCATTTT.

The J gene is TRBJ2-5, the V gene TRBV10-3; TRBD2 agrees at 11 bases. The germline CDR1 and CDR2 sequences are ENHRY and SYGVKD. The CDR3 totals 19 residues. Unmatched junction bases numbered 12, after V lost 3 bases and J lost 0 bases. CDR3 nucleotide sequence: TGTGCCATCAGTGACGGATCCGGGACTAGCGGAATGTACCAAGAGACCCAGTACTTC. Protein: CAISDGSGTSGMYQETQYF.

This clonotype has more than one count but fewer than ten. The chain has TRBV28 and TRBJ2-7; 8 nucleotides agree with TRBD1. Germline loops: CDR1 MDHEN, CDR2 SYDVKM. The CDR3 covers 15 residues. V gave up 6 bases and J gave up 2 bases; unmatched junction bases: 9. CDR3 sequence: CASRLGQVPTYEQYF. The DNA for the CDR3 is TGTGCCAGCAGACTGGGACAGGTCCCAACCTACGAGCAGTACTTC. Supplemented by reference TRBV28 and TRBJ2-7, the full variable domain reads DVKVTQSSRYLVKRTGEKVFLECVQDMDHENMFWYRQDPGLGLRLIYFSYDVKMKEKGDIPEGYSVSREKKERFSLILESASTNQTSMYLCASRLGQVPTYEQYFGPGTRLTVT.

This chain connects TRBV12-3 or TRBV12-4 to TRBJ2-3; the match to TRBD2 covers 9 bases. V gave up 0 bases and J gave up 6 bases; unmatched junction bases: 7. The CDR3 runs to 16 residues. CDR3 amino acids: CASSLAPSGGTDTQYF. DNA for the CDR3: TGTGCCAGCAGTTTAGCGCCCAGCGGGGGGACGGATACGCAGTATTTT.

The J gene is TRBJ2-7, the V gene TRBV19; tentative D call: TRBD1 (6 bases). Trimming stripped 1 base from V and 7 bases from J, with 8 bases between. Germline CDR1 reads LNHDA; CDR2 reads SQIVND (reference sequence). The CDR3 runs to 12 residues. The CDR3 nucleotides read TGTGCCAGTAGTATAGGGGACACGGAGCAGTACTTC. This codes for CASSIGDTEQYF. The full variable domain, rest sourced from reference TRBV19 and TRBJ2-7, is DGGITQSPKYLFRKEGQNVTLSCEQNLNHDAMYWYRQDPGQGLRLIYYSQIVNDFQKGDIAEGYSVSREKKESFPLTVTSAQKNPTAFYLCASSIGDTEQYFGPGTRLTVT.